This is a list of T cell receptor beta chains from one sample in a study of radiotherapy plus CTLA-4 blockade in lung cancer. Libraries were prepared by immunoSEQ multiplex PCR; TCRdb keeps only in-frame clonotypes and omits some of them. This table holds about 18,000 clones, about 84% found once. This material consisted of peripheral blood, taken from a patient treated with radiotherapy plus ipilimumab. All receptors come from a human donor with non-small cell lung cancer whose response to radiotherapy plus ipilimumab could not be evaluated. CDR3s include the opening cysteine and the closing phenylalanine or tryptophan. D genes are given only for firm matches.

>TRBD2|TRBV7-2|TRBJ2-5
CASSTTGRGETQYF
>TRBD2|TRBV4-1|TRBJ2-3
CASSQVPSGFTDTQYF
>TRBD1|TRBV5-1|TRBJ2-7
CASSAAVGQGYEQYF
>-|TRBV10-2|TRBJ2-1
CASKAPGGAGPGEQFF
>TRBD2|TRBV18|TRBJ2-5
CASSPRGDQETQYF
>-|TRBV5-1|TRBJ1-5
CASSFQWGGEKDNQPQHF
>TRBD2|TRBV27|TRBJ2-5
CASPGGESQETQYF
>TRBD1|TRBV19|TRBJ1-5
CASNPYVGTGNQPQHF
>TRBD1|TRBV4-1|TRBJ1-2
CASSQVRDREGGGYTF
>TRBD1|TRBV28|TRBJ2-6
CASSFRQGGSGANVLTF
>TRBD1|TRBV5-1|TRBJ1-1
CASSFRDRPTEAFF
>-|TRBV6-6|TRBJ2-1
CASSAGDSYNEQFF
>-|TRBV5-4|TRBJ2-6
CASSPLSSWGSSSGANVLTF
>TRBD1|TRBV2|TRBJ1-2
CASSRTTGDLSGYTF
>-|TRBV15|TRBJ2-5
CATSREPGESSETQYF
>-|TRBV7-8|TRBJ1-5
CASSLVSNQPQHF
>TRBD2|TRBV19|TRBJ2-1
CASSTRLAGARGYNEQFF
>TRBD2|TRBV6-5|TRBJ2-7
CASSSGTSGRRKYF
>TRBD1|TRBV4-1|TRBJ1-6
CASSQVLDRGGSPLHF
>-|TRBV2|TRBJ1-4
CASKTGPRGEKLFF
>-|TRBV7-9|TRBJ2-7
CASTTGDTTEQYF
>-|TRBV27|TRBJ2-5
CASSSHGRQETQYF
>-|TRBV4-1|TRBJ1-6
CASSQSSSPTIPYNSPLHF
>TRBD1|TRBV14|TRBJ2-7
CARGGQGAREQYF
>TRBD1|TRBV19|TRBJ2-7
CATHRGNDPPYEQYF
>-|TRBV5-4|TRBJ1-3
CASSLRGAGNTIYF
>-|TRBV19|TRBJ1-1
CASRRINMNTEAFF
>-|TRBV7-9|TRBJ2-1
CASSLEAMTEGFF
>TRBD2|TRBV7-8|TRBJ2-1
CASSLLAGNNEQFF
>-|TRBV29-1|TRBJ2-5
CSVTRQQETQYF
>-|TRBV5-4|TRBJ2-7
CASSPNLREAHEQYF
>TRBD1|TRBV5-4|TRBJ2-1
CASSWDSNSYNEQFF
>-|TRBV5-5|TRBJ1-3
CASSPSEWGGGSGNTIYF
>-|TRBV18|TRBJ1-5
CASSLQGTIKGQPQHF
>TRBD2|TRBV4-2|TRBJ2-1
CASSEGTSGGRVIGEQFF
>-|TRBV18|TRBJ2-5
CASSQPGGYQETQYF
>-|TRBV4-2|TRBJ1-4
CASSQEAGTNEKLFF
>-|TRBV28|TRBJ1-2
CASSLSQKHNYGYTF
>-|TRBV2|TRBJ2-7
CASSEQGYEQYF
>-|TRBV7-9|TRBJ2-7
CASSAQGFEQYF
>TRBD1|TRBV9|TRBJ2-4
CASSVGTGVGKNIQYF
>TRBD1|TRBV28|TRBJ2-3
CASGVTGPADTQYF
>TRBD2|TRBV19|TRBJ2-1
CASSALLAGEDDEQFF
>-|TRBV21-1|TRBJ2-7
CANLGGREGSKSYEQYF
>TRBD2|TRBV2|TRBJ2-3
CASNQLAGGSDTQYF
>-|TRBV7-2|TRBJ1-2
CASSLVPGANYGYTF
>-|TRBV6-1|TRBJ2-2
CASTTALRPGELFF
>-|TRBV1|TRBJ2-1
CTSSQDRGGDPYNEQFF
>TRBD2|TRBV5-1|TRBJ2-2
CASSPRATSGLRGTGELFF
>-|TRBV28|TRBJ1-2
CATAQSAGQVYGYTF
>-|TRBV6-5|TRBJ2-7
CASSFGEQYF
>-|TRBV7-9|TRBJ1-1
CASHTTAGRVHTEAFF
>-|TRBV5-6|TRBJ2-3
CASSFQRADTQYF
>-|TRBV28|TRBJ1-5
CATYRGGARGQPQHF
>TRBD1|TRBV6-6|TRBJ1-4
CASRPGTGSTNEKLFF
>-|TRBV27|TRBJ1-2
CATLSGAGANYGYTF
>TRBD1|TRBV6-1|TRBJ2-3
CASSNGDRVTDTQYF
>-|TRBV5-1|TRBJ2-2
CASSLLTSSDTGELFF
>-|TRBV16|TRBJ1-1
CASSQVRVGTEAFF